This T cell receptor beta chain was found in a study of T cell clonality in common variable immunodeficiency. This clone was recorded many times. As yet, its antigen is unknown. The read ends 3 residues shy of where the CDR3 ends; the end is completed using the germline J gene. Most patients and controls had Caucasian heritage. Overall study results and limits: Reportedly, TCR beta sequences from common variable immunodeficiency showed fewer deletions and N-nucleotide insertions.

Per the germline V gene, CDR1 is LNHDA and CDR2 is SQIVND (reference sequence). The CDR3 is 15 residues long. J lost 4 bases, V lost 5 bases, and 6 bases had no gene match. Control and CVID samples contributed equal amounts of genomic DNA. Profiled with immunoSEQ multiplex PCR; TCRdb holds only in-frame clones, not every one. Recorded here are around 45,000 clones, with no singletons, and the ten leading clones hold approximately 0.71%. V is TRBV19 and J is TRBJ2-1; 9 bases align to TRBD2. The material sequenced was peripheral blood mononuclear cells. This TCR was sampled from a person between 18 and 75 years old in good health. The CDR3 DNA, read in part, is TGTGCCAGTAGTTTAAAGACTAGCGGATACAATGAG. Translation: CASSLKTSGYNE. The CDR3 in full is CASSLKTSGYNEQFF.